Reported below is one T cell receptor (beta chain). This entry comes from a study of blood T cell repertoires in COVID-19. Clones were sequenced by immunoSEQ multiplex PCR, and TCRdb holds only the in-frame ones, with some missing. The table records under 350,000 clones, around 90% of them present only once. Trimming took 9 bases from V and 1 from J; bases not matched to a gene: 14. Germline V CDR1 and CDR2: KGHSH, LQKENI. The CDR3 totals 17 residues. This receptor was obtained from a woman aged 40 to 55 who had recovered from COVID-19. The sample taken for sequencing was PBMCs or T cells enriched from blood (not recorded which). The chain has TRBV18 and TRBJ2-1; the match to TRBD1 covers 8 bases. In DNA, the CDR3 is TGTGCCAGATCGCCAGGGGGCTTTGTTTTATCCTACAATGAGCAGTTCTTC. It translates to CARSPGGFVLSYNEQFF. Looking up the rest from reference TRBV18 and TRBJ2-1 gives the full variable domain: NAGVMQNPRHLVRRRGQEARLRCSPMKGHSHVYWYRQLPEEGLKFMVYLQKENIIDESGMPKERFSAEFPKEGPSILRIQQVVRGDSAAYFCARSPGGFVLSYNEQFFGPGTRLTVL.